A single T cell receptor beta chain is shown here with its context. The junction and the germline gene differ at one end; a read error may be behind it. The data were produced by immunoSEQ multiplex PCR, yet TCRdb's version contains in-frame clones alone and is incomplete. The profile shows about 35,000 clones, about 92% of them singletons. These data belong to a study of chemoradiotherapy in HPV16-positive cancers. Germline V gene lookup returns CDR1 SSHAT and CDR2 FNYEAQ (reference sequence). The CDR3 sequence is 15 residues long. The sample here was blood, taken from a patient who underwent chemoradiotherapy. This TCR derives from a human donor with HPV-associated anogenital cancer. The V gene is TRBV7-7, the J gene TRBJ2-5, with D perhaps TRBD1 or TRBD2 (5 bases each). CDR3 sequence: CASSLGRLQGETQYF. CDR3 sequence (DNA): TGTGCTAGCAGCTTGGGACGCCTCCAAGGGGAGACCCAGTACTTC.